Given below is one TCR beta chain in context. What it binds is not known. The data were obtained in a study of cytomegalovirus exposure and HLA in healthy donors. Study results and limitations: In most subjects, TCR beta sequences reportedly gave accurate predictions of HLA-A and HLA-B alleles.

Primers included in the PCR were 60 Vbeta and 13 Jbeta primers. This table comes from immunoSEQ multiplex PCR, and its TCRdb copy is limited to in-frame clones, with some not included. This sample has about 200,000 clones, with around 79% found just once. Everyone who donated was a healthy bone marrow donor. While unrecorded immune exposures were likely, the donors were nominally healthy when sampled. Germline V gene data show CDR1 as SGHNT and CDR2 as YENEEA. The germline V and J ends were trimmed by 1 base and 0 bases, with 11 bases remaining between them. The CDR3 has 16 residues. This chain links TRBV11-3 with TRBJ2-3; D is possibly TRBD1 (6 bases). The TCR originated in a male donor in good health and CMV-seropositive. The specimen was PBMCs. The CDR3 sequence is CASSLVGGGSTDTQYF. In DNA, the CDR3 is TGTGCCAGCAGCTTAGTCGGTGGGGGCAGCACAGATACGCAGTATTTT.